Presented here are 9 T cell receptor beta chains from one specimen sequenced in a study of blood T cells in healthy people across ages (dated by TCRdb to between 2014 and 2016). The method behind the library was 5' RACE. The instrument given in TCRdb is Illumina HiSeq 2500. A second PCR of about 6 to 11 cycles was performed with a sample-barcoded 5' primer and a J-beta primer mix. TCRdb reworked the public reads: Q25 trimming with fastp, MiXCR clone assembly, productive beta chains retained. Entries that share a CDR3 protein sequence are merged under the most common genes and DNA. The table for this sample lists around 1.5 million distinct CDR3 sequences; 42% of them were counted only once. The top ten clones comprise approximately 7.9% of the sample. The sequencing sample was made of blood. All receptors come from a young woman in good health.

Notes on this clonotype: Its ends do not fully match the called genes, so a read error is possible. The chain carries TRBV4-3 and TRBJ2-7; 9 nucleotides align to TRBD1. Germline values: CDR1 LGHNA, CDR2 YSLEER. The CDR3 loop spans 15 amino acids. The CDR3 DNA reads TGCGCCCGCAGCGCCGGGACAGGGTACTCCTACGAGCAGTACTTC. Translated: CARSAGTGYSYEQYF.

The CDR3 bases are TGCAGCGTTGCAAAGGGACAGATGAACACTGAAGCTTTCTTT. Translation: CSVAKGQMNTEAFF. This chain joins TRBV29-1 and TRBJ1-1; 7 bases are a match to TRBD1. The junction had 5 bases not matched to a gene; V was cut back by 4 bases and J by 0 bases. CDR1 and CDR2 from the germline V gene are SQVTM and ANQGSEA. This CDR3 comprises 14 residues. The full variable domain, in which reference TRBV29-1 and TRBJ1-1 provide the parts outside the CDR3, is SAVISQKPSRDICQRGTSLTIQCQVDSQVTMMFWYRQQPGQSLTLIATANQGSEATYESGFVIDKFPISRPNLTFSTLTVSNMSPEDSSIYLCSVAKGQMNTEAFFGQGTRLTVV.

At least ten counts were recorded for this clonotype. The DNA of the CDR3 is TGTGCCAGCAGTTTGAGAAATGAGCAGTACTTC. Amino acids: CASSLRNEQYF. The J gene is TRBJ2-5, the V gene TRBV12-3 or TRBV12-4; D gene uncertain. The CDR3 sequence is 11 residues long. V was trimmed by 3 bases and J by 11 bases, leaving 10 bases between them.

This clonotype was seen only a few times. The chain recombines TRBV12-3 or TRBV12-4 with TRBJ1-2; D not certain. Trimming cost V 3 bases and J 0 bases, with 11 bases left between them. The CDR3 has 15 residues. The CDR3 nucleotides read TGTGCCAGCAGTTTCGGCGAAGCTCCTAACTATGGCTACACCTTC. This sequence encodes CASSFGEAPNYGYTF.

J is TRBJ2-7 and V is TRBV5-6, with D possibly matching TRBD1 (5 bases). Trimming stripped 0 bases from V and 0 bases from J, with 7 bases between. The CDR3 extends over 14 amino acids. The germline V gene has CDR1 SGHDT and CDR2 YYEEEE. The CDR3: CASSLGGHSYEQYF. The CDR3 DNA sequence: TGTGCCAGCAGCTTGGGAGGACACTCCTACGAGCAGTACTTC. The whole variable domain, filled in from reference TRBV5-6 and TRBJ2-7, reads DAGVTQSPTHLIKTRGQQVTLRCSPKSGHDTVSWYQQALGQGPQFIFQYYEEEERQRGNFPDRFSGHQFPNYSSELNVNALLLGDSALYLCASSLGGHSYEQYFGPGTRLTVT.

The rearrangement uses TRBV3-1 and TRBJ2-5, with D possibly matching TRBD1 (5 bases). Germline CDR1 is LGHDT and CDR2 is YNNKEL (reference sequence). The CDR3 is made up of 15 amino acids. V was pared by 0 bases and J by 1 base, with 9 bases between. The CDR3 bases are TGTGCCAGCAGCCAAGAGGGGCGAATCCAAGAGACCCAGTACTTC. Its translation: CASSQEGRIQETQYF.

This clonotype was seen at least ten times. The CDR3 reads CASSTQTGEFTGELFF. The CDR3 nucleotides read TGTGCCAGCAGTACCCAGACAGGGGAGTTCACCGGGGAGCTGTTTTTT. The rearrangement joins TRBV2 to TRBJ2-2; 8 nucleotides agree with TRBD1. This CDR3 comprises 16 residues. In germline, CDR1 is SNHLY, CDR2 FYNNEI. After removal of 5 bases from V and 4 bases from J, the junction contained 9 bases not matched to a gene.

This clonotype was detected only a few times. The rearrangement links TRBV6-2 or TRBV6-3 to TRBJ2-3, with TRBD1 matching 9 bases. Losses at the gene ends were 9 bases for V and 3 bases for J; bases not matched to a gene: 4. Germline CDR1 reads MNHEY; CDR2 reads SVGEGT. The CDR3 spans 13 residues. This CDR3 is CARRDRATDTQYF. The DNA for the CDR3 is TGTGCCAGGCGGGACAGGGCGACAGATACGCAGTATTTT.

The genes are TRBV4-1 and TRBJ2-7, with TRBD2 matching 10 bases. Germline assignment: CDR1 MGHRA and CDR2 YSYEKL. CDR3 size: 15 residues. J gave up 7 bases and V 2 bases, and 8 bases lay outside the gene matches. DNA for the CDR3: TGCGCCAGCAGCCAACGGCTAGCGGGAGCGTATGAGCAGTACTTC. It specifies CASSQRLAGAYEQYF.